This TCR beta chain was documented in a study of T cell responses to AZD1222 COVID-19 vaccine. Overall study findings and caveats: Nearly half of the spike-specific TCRs reportedly recognize variant regions that carry no mutations.

Of note for this clone: Its target is not known.

Second doses that came at about 4 or about 12 weeks were put together. Sequenced by immunoSEQ multiplex PCR; TCRdb stores in-frame clones only, minus some. The sample includes roughly 110,000 clones, 88% of them seen just once. V was clipped by 2 bases and J by 4 bases; unmatched bases: 3. The CDR3 consists of 14 residues. The germline CDR1 and CDR2 sequences are MRHNA and SNTAGT. The gene calls are TRBV6-4 and TRBJ1-1, with 8 bases identical to TRBD1. The sequenced sample was peripheral blood, obtained 28 days after the second AZD1222 dose. This sequence originates from an adult who received the AZD1222 COVID-19 vaccine. Here the CDR3 DNA reads TGTGCCAGCAGTGACGGTACAGGGGGCACTGAAGCTTTCTTT. This translates into CASSDGTGGTEAFF.